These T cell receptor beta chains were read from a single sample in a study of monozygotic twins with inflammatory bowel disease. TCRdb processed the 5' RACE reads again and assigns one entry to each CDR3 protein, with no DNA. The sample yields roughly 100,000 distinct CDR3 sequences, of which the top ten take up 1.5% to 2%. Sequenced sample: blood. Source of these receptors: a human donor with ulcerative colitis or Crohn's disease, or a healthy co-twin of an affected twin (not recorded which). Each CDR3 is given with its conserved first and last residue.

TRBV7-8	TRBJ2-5	CASSLGTLVQETQYF
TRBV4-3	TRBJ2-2	CASSLLHGTGELFF
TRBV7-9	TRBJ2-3	CASSIWGSTDTQYF
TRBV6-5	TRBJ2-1	CASSYVRDPCFYPTEFF
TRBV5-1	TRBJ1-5	CASSLTGGSNQPQHF
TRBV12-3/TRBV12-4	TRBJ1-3	CASSGVPRAYSGNTIYF
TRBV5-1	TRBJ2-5	CASSPGPLNRGQRGTQYF
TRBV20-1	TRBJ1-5	CSARDRDRGRMGQPQHF
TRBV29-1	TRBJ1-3	CSVLQNLSGNTIYF
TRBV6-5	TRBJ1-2	CASSYRQGGYGYTF
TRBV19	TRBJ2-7	CASSPRQGGDYEQYF
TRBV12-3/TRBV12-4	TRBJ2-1	CASSAGTYNEQFF
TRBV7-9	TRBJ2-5	CASSFRQDQETQYF
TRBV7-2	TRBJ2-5	CASSLAPPSGVGAETQYF
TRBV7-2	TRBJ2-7	CASSFGLAVTYEQYF
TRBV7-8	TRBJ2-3	CASSSLAGEADTQYF
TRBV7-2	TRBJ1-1	CASSFYHWVGNTEAFF
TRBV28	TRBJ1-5	CASITGQKGNQPQHF
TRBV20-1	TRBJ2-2	CSASGQATGELFF
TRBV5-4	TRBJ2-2	CASSLDRYTGELFF
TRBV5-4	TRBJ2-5	CASSSRGGRETQYF
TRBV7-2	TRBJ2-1	CASSLTWGSYNEQFF
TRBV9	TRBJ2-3	CASSVVAGGTDTQYF
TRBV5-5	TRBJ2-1	CASSPRDRGLYEQFF
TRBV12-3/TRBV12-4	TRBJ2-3	CASSHTGEADTQYF
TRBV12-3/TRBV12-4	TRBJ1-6	CASSSTGTVDSPLHF
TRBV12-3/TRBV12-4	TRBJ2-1	CASSPLTGNEQFF
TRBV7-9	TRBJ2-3	CASSLRQGASTDTQYF
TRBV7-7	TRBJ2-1	CASSPERERDNEQFF
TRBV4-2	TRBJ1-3	CASSQGQGTGNTIYF
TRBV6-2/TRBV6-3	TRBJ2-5	CASRENSGRETQYF
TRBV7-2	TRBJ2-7	CASSSPRAGTSLFEQYF
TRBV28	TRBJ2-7	CASSPTPQGRRNEQYF
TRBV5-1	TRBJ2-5	CASSLRTAQETQYF
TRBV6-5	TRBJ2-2	CASSYWGQIRGELFF
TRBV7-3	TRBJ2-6	CASSHRQTGANVLTF
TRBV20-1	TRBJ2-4	CSASSGFVKNMQYF
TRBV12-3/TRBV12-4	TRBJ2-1	CASTITSPYNEQFF
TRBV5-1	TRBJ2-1	CASSRGLAGGSYNEQFF
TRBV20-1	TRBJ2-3	CSARTAGARNTQYF
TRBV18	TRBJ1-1	CASSQQGLEAFF
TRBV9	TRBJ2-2	CASSVQRGKTGELFF
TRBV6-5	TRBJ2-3	CASRRSGTDTQYF
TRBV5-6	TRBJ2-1	CASSLDLYEQFF
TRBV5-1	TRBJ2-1	CASRQEGSEQFF
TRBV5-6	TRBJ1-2	CASSLAEWGYTF
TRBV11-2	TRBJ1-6	CASSLEVGTRDLPHSPLHF
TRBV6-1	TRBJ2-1	CASSQVIGPKEQFF
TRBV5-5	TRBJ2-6	CASSLAAGASGANVLTF